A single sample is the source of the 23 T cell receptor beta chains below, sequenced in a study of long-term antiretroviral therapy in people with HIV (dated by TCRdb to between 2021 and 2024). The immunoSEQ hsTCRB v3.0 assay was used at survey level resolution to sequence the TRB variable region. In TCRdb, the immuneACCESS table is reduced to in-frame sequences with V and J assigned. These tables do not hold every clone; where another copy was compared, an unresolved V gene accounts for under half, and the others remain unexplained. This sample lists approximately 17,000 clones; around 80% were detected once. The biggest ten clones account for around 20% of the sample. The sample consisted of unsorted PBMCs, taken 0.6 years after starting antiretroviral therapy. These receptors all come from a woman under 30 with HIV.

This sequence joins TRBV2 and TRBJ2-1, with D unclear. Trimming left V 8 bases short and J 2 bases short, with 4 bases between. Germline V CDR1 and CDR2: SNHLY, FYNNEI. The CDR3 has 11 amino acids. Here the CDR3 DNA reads TGTGCCAGCGGGGCCTACAATGAGCAGTTCTTC. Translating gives CASGAYNEQFF.

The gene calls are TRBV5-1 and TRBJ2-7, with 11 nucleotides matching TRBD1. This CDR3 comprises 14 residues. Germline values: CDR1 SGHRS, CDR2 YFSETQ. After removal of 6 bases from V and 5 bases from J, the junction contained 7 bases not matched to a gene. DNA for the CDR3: TGCGCCAGCAAATTGGGGACAGGGGGTCACGAGCAGTACTTC. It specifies CASKLGTGGHEQYF.

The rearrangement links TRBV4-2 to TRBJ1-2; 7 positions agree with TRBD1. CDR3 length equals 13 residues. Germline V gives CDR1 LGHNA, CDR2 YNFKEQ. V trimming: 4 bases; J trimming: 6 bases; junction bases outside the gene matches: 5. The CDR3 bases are TGTGCCAGCAGCCGACAGGGTAAGGATGGCTACACCTTC. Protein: CASSRQGKDGYTF.

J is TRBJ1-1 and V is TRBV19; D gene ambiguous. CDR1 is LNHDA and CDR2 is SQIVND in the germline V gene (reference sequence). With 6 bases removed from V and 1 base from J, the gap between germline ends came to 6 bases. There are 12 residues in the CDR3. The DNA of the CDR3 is TGTGCCAGTAGCCGGGAGAACACTGAAGCTTTCTTT. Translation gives CASSRENTEAFF.

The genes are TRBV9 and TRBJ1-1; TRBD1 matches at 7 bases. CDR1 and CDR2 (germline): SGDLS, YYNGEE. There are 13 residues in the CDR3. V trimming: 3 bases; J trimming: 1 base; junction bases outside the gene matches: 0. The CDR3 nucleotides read TGTGCCAGCAGCGGACAGGGGAACACTGAAGCTTTCTTT. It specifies CASSGQGNTEAFF.

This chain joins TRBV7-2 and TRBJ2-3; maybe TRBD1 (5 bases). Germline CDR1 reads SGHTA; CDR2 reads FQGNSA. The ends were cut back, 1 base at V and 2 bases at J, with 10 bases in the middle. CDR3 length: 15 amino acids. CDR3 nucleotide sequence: TGTGCCAGCAGCTTAGTGGACACCATCACAGATACGCAGTATTTT. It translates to CASSLVDTITDTQYF.

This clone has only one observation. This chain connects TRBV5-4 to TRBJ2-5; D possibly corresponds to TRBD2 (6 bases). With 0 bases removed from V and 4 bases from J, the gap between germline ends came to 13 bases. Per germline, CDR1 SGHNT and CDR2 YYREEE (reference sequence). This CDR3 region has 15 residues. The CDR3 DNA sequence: TGTGCCAGCAGCTTGGCCCGGGGGACGGGAGAGACCCAGTACTTC. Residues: CASSLARGTGETQYF.

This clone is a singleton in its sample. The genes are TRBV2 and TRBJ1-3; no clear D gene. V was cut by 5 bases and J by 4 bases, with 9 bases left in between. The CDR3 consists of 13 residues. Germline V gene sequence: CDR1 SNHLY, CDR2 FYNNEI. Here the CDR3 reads CASSFSEGNTIYF. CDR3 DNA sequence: TGTGCCAGCAGTTTTTCGGAGGGAAACACCATATATTTT.

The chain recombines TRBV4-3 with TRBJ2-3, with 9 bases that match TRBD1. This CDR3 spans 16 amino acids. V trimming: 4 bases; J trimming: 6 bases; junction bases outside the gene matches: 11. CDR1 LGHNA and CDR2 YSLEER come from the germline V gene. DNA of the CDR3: TGCGCCAGCAGCCCCAACCCCGGGACAGGGAGCGATACGCAGTATTTT. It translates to CASSPNPGTGSDTQYF.

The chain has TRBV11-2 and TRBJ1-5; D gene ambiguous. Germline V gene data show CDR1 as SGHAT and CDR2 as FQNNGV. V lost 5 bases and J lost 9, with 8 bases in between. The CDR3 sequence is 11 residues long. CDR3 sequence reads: CASSHYGPQHF. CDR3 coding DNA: TGTGCCAGCAGCCATTACGGGCCCCAGCATTTT. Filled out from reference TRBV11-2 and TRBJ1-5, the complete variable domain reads EAGVAQSPRYKIIEKRQSVAFWCNPISGHATLYWYQQILGQGPKLLIQFQNNGVVDDSQLPKDRFSAERLKGVDSTLKIQPAKLEDSAVYLCASSHYGPQHFGDGTRLSIL.

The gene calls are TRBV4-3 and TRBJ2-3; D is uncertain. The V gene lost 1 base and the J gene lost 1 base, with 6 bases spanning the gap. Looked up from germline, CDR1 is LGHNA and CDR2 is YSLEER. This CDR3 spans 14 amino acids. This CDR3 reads CASSQGFGTDTQYF. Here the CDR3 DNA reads TGCGCCAGCAGCCAAGGGTTTGGCACAGATACGCAGTATTTT.

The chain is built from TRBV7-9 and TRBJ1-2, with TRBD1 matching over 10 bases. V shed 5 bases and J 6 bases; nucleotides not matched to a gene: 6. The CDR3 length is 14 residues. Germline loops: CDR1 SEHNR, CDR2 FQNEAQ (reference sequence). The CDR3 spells CASSPGQGVNGYTF. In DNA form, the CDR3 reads TGTGCCAGCAGCCCAGGACAGGGGGTAAATGGCTACACCTTC.

The CDR3 DNA reads TGTGCTAGTGGTTTAACCACCAAACTAGCGGGAGGGCCCACCGAGACCCAGTACTTC. It specifies CASGLTTKLAGGPTETQYF. V usage is TRBV12-5 and J usage is TRBJ2-5, with 13 positions matching TRBD2. With V trimmed by 3 bases and J by 5 bases, 15 bases remained unmatched. CDR3 length: 19 residues. From germline, CDR1 is LGHNT and CDR2 FRNRAP.

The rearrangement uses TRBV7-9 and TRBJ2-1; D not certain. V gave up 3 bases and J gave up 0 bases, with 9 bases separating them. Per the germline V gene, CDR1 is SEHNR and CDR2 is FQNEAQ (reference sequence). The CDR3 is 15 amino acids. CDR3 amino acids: CASSFGDRSYNEQFF. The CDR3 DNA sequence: TGTGCCAGCAGCTTCGGCGACCGCTCCTACAATGAGCAGTTCTTC.

The CDR3 sequence: CASRILLASNEQFF. Here the CDR3 DNA reads TGTGCCAGCAGGATCCTACTAGCGAGCAATGAGCAGTTCTTC. This chain connects TRBV27 to TRBJ2-1, with TRBD2 matching over 7 bases. The junction had 8 bases not matched to a gene; V was cut back by 6 bases and J by 6 bases. This CDR3 contains 14 residues. The germline V gene encodes CDR1 MNHEY and CDR2 SMNVEV (reference sequence).

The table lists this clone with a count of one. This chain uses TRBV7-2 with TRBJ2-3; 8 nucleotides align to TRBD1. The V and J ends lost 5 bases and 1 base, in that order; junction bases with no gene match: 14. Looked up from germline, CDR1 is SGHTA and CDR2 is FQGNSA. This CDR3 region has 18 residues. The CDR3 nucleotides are TGTGCCAGCAGCCCAAAACCCAGACAGGGGCATGGCACAGATACGCAGTATTTT. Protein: CASSPKPRQGHGTDTQYF.

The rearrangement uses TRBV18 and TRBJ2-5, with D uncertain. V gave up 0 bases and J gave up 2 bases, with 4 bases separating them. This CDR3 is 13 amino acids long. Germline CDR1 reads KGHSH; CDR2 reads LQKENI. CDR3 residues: CASSPPAQETQYF. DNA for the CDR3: TGTGCCAGCTCACCACCGGCTCAAGAGACCCAGTACTTC.

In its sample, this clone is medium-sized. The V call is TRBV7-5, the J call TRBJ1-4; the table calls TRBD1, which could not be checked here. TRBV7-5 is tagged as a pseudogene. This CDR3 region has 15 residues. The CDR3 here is CARSAKTGPNEKLFF. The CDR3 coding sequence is TGTGCCAGAAGCGCTAAGACAGGGCCTAATGAAAAACTGTTTTTT.

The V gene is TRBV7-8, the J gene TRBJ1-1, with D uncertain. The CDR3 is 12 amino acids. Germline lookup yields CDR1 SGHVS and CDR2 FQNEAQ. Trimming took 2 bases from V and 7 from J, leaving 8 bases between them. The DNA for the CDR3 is TGTGCCAGCAGCTTAATTCGGGGTGAAGCTTTCTTT. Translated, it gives CASSLIRGEAFF.

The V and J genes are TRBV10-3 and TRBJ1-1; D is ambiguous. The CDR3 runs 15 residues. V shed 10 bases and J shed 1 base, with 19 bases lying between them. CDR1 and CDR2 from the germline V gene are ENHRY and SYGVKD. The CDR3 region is CASRRVGDANTEAFF. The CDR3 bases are TGTGCCAGCCGTCGGGTTGGGGATGCGAACACTGAAGCTTTCTTT.

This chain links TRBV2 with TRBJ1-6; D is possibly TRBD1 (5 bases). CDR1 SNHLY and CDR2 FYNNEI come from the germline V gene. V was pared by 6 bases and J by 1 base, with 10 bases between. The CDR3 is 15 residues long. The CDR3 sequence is CASSIWGSYNSPLHF. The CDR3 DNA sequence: TGTGCCAGCAGCATCTGGGGGTCCTATAATTCACCCCTCCACTTT. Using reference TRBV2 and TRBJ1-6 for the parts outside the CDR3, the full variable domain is EPEVTQTPSHQVTQMGQEVILRCVPISNHLYFYWYRQILGQKVEFLVSFYNNEISEKSEIFDDQFSVERPDGSNFTLKIRSTKLEDSAMYFCASSIWGSYNSPLHFGNGTRLTVT.

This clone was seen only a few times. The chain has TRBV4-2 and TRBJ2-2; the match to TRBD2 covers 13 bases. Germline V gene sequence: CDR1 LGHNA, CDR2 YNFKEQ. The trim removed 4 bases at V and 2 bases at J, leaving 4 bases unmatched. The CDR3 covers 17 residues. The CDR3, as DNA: TGTGCCAGCAGCCTCGGACTAGCGGGGGTAAACACCGGGGAGCTGTTTTTT. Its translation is CASSLGLAGVNTGELFF.

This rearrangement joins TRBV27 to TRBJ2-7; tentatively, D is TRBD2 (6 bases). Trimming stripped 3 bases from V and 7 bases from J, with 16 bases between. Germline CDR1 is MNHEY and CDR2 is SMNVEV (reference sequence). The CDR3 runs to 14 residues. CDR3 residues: CASSFWGGELEQYF. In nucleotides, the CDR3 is TGTGCCAGCAGTTTTTGGGGAGGAGAACTAGAGCAGTACTTC.